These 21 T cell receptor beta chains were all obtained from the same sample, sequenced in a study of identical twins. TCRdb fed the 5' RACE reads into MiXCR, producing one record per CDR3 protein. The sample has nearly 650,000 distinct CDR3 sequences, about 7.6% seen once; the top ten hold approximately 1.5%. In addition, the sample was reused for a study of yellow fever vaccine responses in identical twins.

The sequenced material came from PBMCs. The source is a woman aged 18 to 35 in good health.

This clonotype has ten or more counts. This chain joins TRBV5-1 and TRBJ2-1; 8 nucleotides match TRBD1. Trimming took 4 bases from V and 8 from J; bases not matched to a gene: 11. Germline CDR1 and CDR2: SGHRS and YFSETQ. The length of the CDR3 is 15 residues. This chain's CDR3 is CASSAGQGFVDEQFF. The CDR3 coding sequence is TGCGCCAGCAGCGCTGGACAGGGTTTCGTAGATGAGCAGTTCTTC. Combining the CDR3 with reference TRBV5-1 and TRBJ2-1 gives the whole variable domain KAGVTQTPRYLIKTRGQQVTLSCSPISGHRSVSWYQQTPGQGLQFLFEYFSETQRNKGNFPGRFSGRQFSNSRSEMNVSTLELGDSALYLCASSAGQGFVDEQFFGPGTRLTVL.

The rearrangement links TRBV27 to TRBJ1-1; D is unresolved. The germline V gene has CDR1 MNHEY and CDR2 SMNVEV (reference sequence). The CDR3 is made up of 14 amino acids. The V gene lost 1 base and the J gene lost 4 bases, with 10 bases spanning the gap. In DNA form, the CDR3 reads TGTGCCAGCAGTTTATGGCATGAGTCCACTGAAGCTTTCTTT. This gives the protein CASSLWHESTEAFF.

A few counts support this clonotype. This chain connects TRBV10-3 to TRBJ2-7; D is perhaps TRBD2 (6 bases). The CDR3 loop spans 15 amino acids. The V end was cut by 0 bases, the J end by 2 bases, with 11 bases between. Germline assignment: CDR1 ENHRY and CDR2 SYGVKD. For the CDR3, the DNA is TGTGCCATCAGTGAGTCGGCGGGGCTTACCTACGAGCAGTACTTC. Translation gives CAISESAGLTYEQYF.

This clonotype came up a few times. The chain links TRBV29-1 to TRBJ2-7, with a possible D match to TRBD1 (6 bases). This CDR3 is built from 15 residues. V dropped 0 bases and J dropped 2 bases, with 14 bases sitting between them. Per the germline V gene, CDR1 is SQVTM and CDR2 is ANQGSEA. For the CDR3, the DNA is TGCAGCGTTGAAGACAGGGCAGGGGCAACCTACGAGCAGTACTTC. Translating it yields CSVEDRAGATYEQYF.

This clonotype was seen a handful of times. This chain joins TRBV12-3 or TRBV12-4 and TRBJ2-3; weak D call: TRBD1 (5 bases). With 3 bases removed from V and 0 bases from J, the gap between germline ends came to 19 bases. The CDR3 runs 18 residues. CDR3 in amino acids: CASSFVSPVQGSTDTQYF. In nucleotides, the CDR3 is TGTGCCAGCAGTTTTGTTTCCCCAGTCCAGGGTAGCACAGATACGCAGTATTTT.

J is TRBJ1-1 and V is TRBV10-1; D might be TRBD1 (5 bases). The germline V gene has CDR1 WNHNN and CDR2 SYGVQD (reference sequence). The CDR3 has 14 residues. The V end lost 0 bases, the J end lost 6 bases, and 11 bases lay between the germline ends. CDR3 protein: CASSESGGAAEAFF. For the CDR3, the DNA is TGCGCCAGCAGTGAGTCGGGAGGGGCCGCTGAAGCTTTCTTT.

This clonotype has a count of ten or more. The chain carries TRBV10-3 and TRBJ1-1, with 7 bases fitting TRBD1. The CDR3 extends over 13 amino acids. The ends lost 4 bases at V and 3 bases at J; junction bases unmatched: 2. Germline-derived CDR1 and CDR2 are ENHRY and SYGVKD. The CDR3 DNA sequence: TGTGCCATCAGTGGGGACAGAGACACTGAAGCTTTCTTT. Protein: CAISGDRDTEAFF.

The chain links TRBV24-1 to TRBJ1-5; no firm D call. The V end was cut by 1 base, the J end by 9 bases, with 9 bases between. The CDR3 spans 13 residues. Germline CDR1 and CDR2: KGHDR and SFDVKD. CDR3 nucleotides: TGTGCCACCAGTGATTTTTCCGGGCTGCCCCAGCATTTT. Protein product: CATSDFSGLPQHF.

The CDR3 DNA sequence: TGTGCCATCAGTGACACACAGGGGACGAACACTGAAGCTTTCTTT. Protein sequence: CAISDTQGTNTEAFF. This sequence joins TRBV10-3 and TRBJ1-1; 7 positions match TRBD1. V lost 3 bases and J lost 1; bases outside the gene matches: 5. The CDR3 is made up of 15 amino acids. Per the germline V gene, CDR1 is ENHRY and CDR2 is SYGVKD.

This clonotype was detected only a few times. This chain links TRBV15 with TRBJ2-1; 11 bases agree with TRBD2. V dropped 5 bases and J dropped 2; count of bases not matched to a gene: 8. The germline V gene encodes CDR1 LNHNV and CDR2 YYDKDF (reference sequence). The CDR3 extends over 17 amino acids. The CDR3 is CATSPRGLAGTYNEQFF. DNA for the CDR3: TGTGCCACCAGCCCCCGTGGACTAGCGGGCACCTACAATGAGCAGTTCTTC.

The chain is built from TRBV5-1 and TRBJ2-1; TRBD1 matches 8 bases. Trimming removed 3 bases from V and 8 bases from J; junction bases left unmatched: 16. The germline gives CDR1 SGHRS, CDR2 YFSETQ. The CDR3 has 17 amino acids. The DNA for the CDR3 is TGCGCCAGCAGCTCCATCTCCGGGACAGGTTATTTTTATGAGCAGTTCTTC. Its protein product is CASSSISGTGYFYEQFF.

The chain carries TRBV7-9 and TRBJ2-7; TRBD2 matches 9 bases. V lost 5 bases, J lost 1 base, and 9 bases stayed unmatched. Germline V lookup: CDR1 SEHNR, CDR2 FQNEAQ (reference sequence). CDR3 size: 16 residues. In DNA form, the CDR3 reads TGTGCCAGCAGCGCGATAGCGGGAGTGGGATCCTACGAGCAGTACTTC. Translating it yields CASSAIAGVGSYEQYF.

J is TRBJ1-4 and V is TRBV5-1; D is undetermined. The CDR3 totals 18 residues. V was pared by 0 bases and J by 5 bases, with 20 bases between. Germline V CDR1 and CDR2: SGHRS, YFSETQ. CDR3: CASSLGGSLLQPNEKLFF. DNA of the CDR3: TGCGCCAGCAGCTTGGGGGGTTCATTATTACAGCCGAATGAAAAACTGTTTTTT. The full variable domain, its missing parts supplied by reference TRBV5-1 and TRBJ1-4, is KAGVTQTPRYLIKTRGQQVTLSCSPISGHRSVSWYQQTPGQGLQFLFEYFSETQRNKGNFPGRFSGRQFSNSRSEMNVSTLELGDSALYLCASSLGGSLLQPNEKLFFGSGTQLSVL.

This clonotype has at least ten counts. CDR3 residues: CAISPNGPNTGELFF. CDR3 in DNA: TGTGCCATCAGTCCTAATGGTCCGAACACCGGGGAGCTGTTTTTT. The V and J genes are TRBV10-3 and TRBJ2-2; D is uncertain. The CDR3 has 15 amino acids. CDR1 is ENHRY and CDR2 is SYGVKD in the germline V gene. V gave up 5 bases and J gave up 0 bases, with 10 bases separating them.

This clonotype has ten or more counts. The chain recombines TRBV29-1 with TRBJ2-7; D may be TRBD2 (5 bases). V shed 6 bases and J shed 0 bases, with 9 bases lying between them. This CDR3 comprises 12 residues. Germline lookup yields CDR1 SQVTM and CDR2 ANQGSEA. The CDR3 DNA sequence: TGCAGCGTAGCGGATTACTCCTACGAGCAGTACTTC. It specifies CSVADYSYEQYF.

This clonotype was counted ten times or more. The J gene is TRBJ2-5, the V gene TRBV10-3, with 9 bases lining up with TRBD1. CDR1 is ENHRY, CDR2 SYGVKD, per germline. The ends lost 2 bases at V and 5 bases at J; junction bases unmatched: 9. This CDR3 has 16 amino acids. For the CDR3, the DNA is TGTGCCATCAGTGAGCGGTGGGGACAGGGTATGGAGACCCAGTACTTC. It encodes CAISERWGQGMETQYF.

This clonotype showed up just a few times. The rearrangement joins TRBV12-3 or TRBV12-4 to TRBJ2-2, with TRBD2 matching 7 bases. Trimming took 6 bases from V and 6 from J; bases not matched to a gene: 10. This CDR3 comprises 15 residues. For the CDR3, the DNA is TGTGCCAGCAGACTCCTCGCGGGAGTGTCCGGGGAGCTGTTTTTT. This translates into CASRLLAGVSGELFF.

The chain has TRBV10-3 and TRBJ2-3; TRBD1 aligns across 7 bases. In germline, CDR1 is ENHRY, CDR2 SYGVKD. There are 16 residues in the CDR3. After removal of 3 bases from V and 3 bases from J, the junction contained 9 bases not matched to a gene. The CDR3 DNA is TGTGCCATCAGTGATACCGGGACAGCCCCTACAGATACGCAGTATTTT. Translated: CAISDTGTAPTDTQYF.

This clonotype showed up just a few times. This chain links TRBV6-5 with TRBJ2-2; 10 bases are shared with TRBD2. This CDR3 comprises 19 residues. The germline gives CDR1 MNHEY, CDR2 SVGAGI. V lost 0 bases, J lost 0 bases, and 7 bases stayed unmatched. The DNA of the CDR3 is TGTGCCAGCAGTTACTCCCAGCGGGGGGGCCTCGCGAACACCGGGGAGCTGTTTTTT. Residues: CASSYSQRGGLANTGELFF.

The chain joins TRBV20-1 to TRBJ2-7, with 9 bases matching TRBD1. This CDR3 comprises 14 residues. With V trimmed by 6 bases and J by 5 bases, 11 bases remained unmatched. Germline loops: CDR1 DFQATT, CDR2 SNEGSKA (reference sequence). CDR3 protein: CSAKPGQGTDEQYV. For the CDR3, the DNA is TGCAGTGCCAAGCCGGGACAGGGAACGGACGAGCAGTACGTC.

The DNA for the CDR3 is TGTGCCAGCAGCTTATTACTAGCGGACCAAGAGACCCAGTACTTC. Amino acids: CASSLLLADQETQYF. The genes are TRBV5-4 and TRBJ2-5; 8 nucleotides match TRBD2. This CDR3 has 15 amino acids. Germline-derived CDR1 and CDR2 are SGHNT and YYREEE (reference sequence). Trimming at V came to 2 bases and at J to 0 bases, leaving 3 bases not matched to a gene.